This entry features one T cell receptor (beta chain) sequence. Its antigen is unknown. PCR used 60 Vbeta primers and 13 Jbeta primers. Libraries were prepared by immunoSEQ multiplex PCR; TCRdb keeps only in-frame clonotypes and omits some of them. The data contain about 93,000 clones, approximately 80% of them singletons. The V gene's germline CDR1 is SNHLY and CDR2 FYNNEI. The CDR3 spans 18 residues. Trimming removed 2 bases from V and 0 bases from J, with 16 bases in between. The data belong to a study of cytomegalovirus exposure and HLA in healthy donors. As for the study in general: In an earlier analysis, 90 million to 130 million unique TCR beta sequences were found from 150 million to 200 million T cells. Study conclusions and caveats: Most TCR sequences showed up rarely, but some public TCRs showed up in many donors. Per a later analysis, about 18,000 TCR beta sequences showed association with HLA alleles at 0.05 false discovery rate. Later on, a genetic analysis was performed. It linked a missense variant in DCLRE1C with V- and J-gene trimming of TCR beta.

The chain couples TRBV2 to TRBJ1-4; weak D call: TRBD1 (6 bases). Sequenced: PBMCs. The sequence was obtained from a woman in her 40s in good health and CMV-seronegative. The chain's CDR3 is CASSEQGPTFATNEKLFF. The CDR3 bases are TGTGCCAGCAGTGAACAGGGGCCTACCTTTGCAACTAATGAAAAACTGTTTTTT. Drawing the rest from reference TRBV2 and TRBJ1-4, the complete variable domain is EPEVTQTPSHQVTQMGQEVILRCVPISNHLYFYWYRQILGQKVEFLVSFYNNEISEKSEIFDDQFSVERPDGSNFTLKIRSTKLEDSAMYFCASSEQGPTFATNEKLFFGSGTQLSVL.